A selection of T cell receptor beta chains follows, all from one sample in a study of T cells after yellow fever vaccination. Each CDR3 protein is one row after TCRdb ran MiXCR on the 5' RACE reads. The sample has 400,000 to 650,000 distinct CDR3 sequences, just over 20% seen once; the top ten hold 16%. This specimen consisted of PBMCs, obtained roughly 20 days after the first yellow fever vaccination. The receptors derive from a man in his late teens or twenties who received the YFV17D yellow fever vaccine. Each CDR3 is given with its conserved first and last residue. A D gene is named only where the DNA matches it firmly. Clone size is given for some rows only: seen once, a few or many times, or a class if the clone is expanded.

CASSLRGGGGVGEQFF | TGTGCCAGCAGCTTAAGAGGCGGGGGCGGTGTCGGTGAGCAGTTCTTC | TRBV7-2 | . | TRBJ2-1 | few
CASSRGTGVETQYF | TGTGCCAGCAGCCGAGGCACAGGGGTAGAGACCCAGTACTTC | TRBV7-9 | TRBD1 | TRBJ2-5 | .
CASMPGQVSYEQYF | TGTGCCAGCATGCCGGGACAGGTCTCCTACGAGCAGTACTTC | TRBV12-3/TRBV12-4 | TRBD1 | TRBJ2-7 | .
CASSEIGAGNEQFF | TGTGCCAGCAGTGAAATAGGGGCGGGCAATGAGCAGTTCTTC | TRBV25-1 | . | TRBJ2-1 | .
CASTFGQGLNQPQHF | TGTGCCAGCACCTTCGGACAGGGCCTAAATCAGCCCCAGCATTTT | TRBV12-3/TRBV12-4 | TRBD1 | TRBJ1-5 | .
CASSPPGRGGYNEQFF | TGCGCCAGCAGCCCCCCAGGGCGGGGGGGGTACAATGAGCAGTTCTTC | TRBV4-1 | TRBD2 | TRBJ2-1 | .
CASSLPQRRLNTEAFF | TGTGCCAGCAGTTTACCCCAAAGGCGACTGAACACTGAAGCTTTCTTT | TRBV12-3/TRBV12-4 | . | TRBJ1-1 | few
CASAHTYGLAMNTGELFF | TGTGCCAGTGCACACACCTATGGGCTAGCGATGAACACCGGGGAGCTGTTTTTT | TRBV11-1 | . | TRBJ2-2 | few
CASSPNRGRPHHEQFF | TGTGCCAGCAGCCCAAACAGGGGGCGTCCCCACCATGAGCAGTTCTTC | TRBV7-9 | TRBD1 | TRBJ2-1 | .
CSASLSGGAGGEQFF | TGCAGTGCTAGCCTTAGCGGGGGGGCCGGGGGTGAGCAGTTCTTC | TRBV20-1 | TRBD2 | TRBJ2-1 | many
CASSMTGNLYNEQFF | TGTGCCAGTAGCATGACAGGGAATCTATACAATGAGCAGTTCTTC | TRBV19 | TRBD1 | TRBJ2-1 | few
CASSRDRGLGYTF | TGTGCCAGCTCCCGGGACAGGGGGCTTGGCTACACCTTC | TRBV18 | TRBD1 | TRBJ1-2 | .
CASSHDRPPNTGELFF | TGTGCCAGCAGCCATGACCGCCCCCCGAACACCGGGGAGCTGTTTTTT | TRBV3-1 | . | TRBJ2-2 | .
CASSGAAYSPLHF | TGTGCCAGCAGCGGAGCAGCTTATTCACCCCTCCACTTT | TRBV3-1 | . | TRBJ1-6 | .
CASSHSPGQSNEKLFF | TGTGCCAGCAGTCATAGCCCGGGACAGTCCAATGAAAAACTGTTTTTT | TRBV25-1 | TRBD1 | TRBJ1-4 | .
CASSGLKNEQFF | TGTGCCAGCAGTGGCCTCAAGAATGAGCAGTTCTTC | TRBV3-1 | . | TRBJ2-1 | .
CASSSTALPGASGYTF | TGTGCCAGCAGCTCCACCGCGCTACCAGGGGCCTCTGGCTACACCTTC | TRBV7-2 | . | TRBJ1-2 | .
CASSTGTGNTEAFF | TGCGCCAGCAGCACGGGGACAGGGAACACTGAAGCTTTCTTT | TRBV5-1 | TRBD1 | TRBJ1-1 | .
CASNGGFGATDTQYF | TGCGCCAGCAATGGCGGCTTCGGCGCCACAGATACGCAGTATTTT | TRBV10-2 | . | TRBJ2-3 | .
CASSQDQGFTGELFF | TGTGCCAGCAGCCAAGATCAGGGATTTACCGGGGAGCTGTTTTTT | TRBV4-2 | . | TRBJ2-2 | few
CSARYRPGGDQPQHF | TGCAGTGCTAGATACAGACCGGGGGGAGATCAGCCCCAGCATTTT | TRBV20-1 | . | TRBJ1-5 | .
CASSVDGRVTDTQYF | TGCGCCAGCAGCGTAGACGGGCGAGTCACAGATACGCAGTATTTT | TRBV5-1 | . | TRBJ2-3 | few
CASTPRGGNYGYTF | TGTGCCAGCACCCCGAGAGGGGGAAACTATGGCTACACCTTC | TRBV6-1 | . | TRBJ1-2 | .
CASNPGGGYEQFF | TGTGCCAGCAACCCGGGGGGGGGCTATGAGCAGTTCTTC | TRBV9 | TRBD2 | TRBJ2-1 | few
CASSLKGGGMGDTQYF | TGTGCCAGCAGCCTAAAGGGCGGGGGCATGGGAGATACGCAGTATTTT | TRBV7-3 | . | TRBJ2-3 | few
CASNLRDSLNQPQHF | TGTGCCAGCAACCTCCGGGACAGTCTCAATCAGCCCCAGCATTTT | TRBV6-1 | TRBD1 | TRBJ1-5 | .
CASSSLGQGAFVKNIQYF | TGTGCCAGCAGCTCCCTTGGACAGGGGGCTTTTGTCAAAAACATTCAGTACTTC | TRBV11-2 | TRBD1 | TRBJ2-4 | .
CAWNSLSAEAFF | TGTGCCTGGAATTCGCTGAGCGCTGAAGCTTTCTTT | TRBV30 | . | TRBJ1-1 | few
CASSPSDTDTQYF | TGCGCCAGCAGCCCCTCAGACACAGATACGCAGTATTTT | TRBV5-1 | . | TRBJ2-3 | few
CASSGQGADQPQHF | TGTGCCAGTAGCGGACAGGGGGCAGATCAGCCCCAGCATTTT | TRBV19 | TRBD1 | TRBJ1-5 | .
CSAPPAGGLTDTQYF | TGCAGTGCTCCACCGGCAGGGGGCCTCACAGATACGCAGTATTTT | TRBV20-1 | TRBD1 | TRBJ2-3 | .
CASSLQGASEKLFF | TGTGCCAGCAGCTTACAGGGGGCTTCTGAAAAACTGTTTTTT | TRBV5-4 | TRBD1 | TRBJ1-4 | few
CASSPLRGFF | TGTGCCAGCAGCCCCCTTAGGGGTTTCTTT | TRBV7-2 | . | TRBJ1-1 | few
CASNPKGGYGQPQHF | TGTGCCAGCAACCCCAAGGGGGGGTATGGTCAGCCCCAGCATTTT | TRBV27 | . | TRBJ1-5 | .
CASTPGARSYNEQFF | TGTGCCAGCACCCCCGGCGCGAGATCCTACAATGAGCAGTTCTTC | TRBV27 | . | TRBJ2-1 | few
CSASVQGVTDTQYF | TGCAGTGCTAGTGTGCAGGGGGTCACAGATACGCAGTATTTT | TRBV20-1 | TRBD1 | TRBJ2-3 | .
CASSFRPAYNEQFF | TGCGCCAGCAGCTTTCGGCCGGCCTACAATGAGCAGTTCTTC | TRBV5-1 | . | TRBJ2-1 | few
CASSLSTLGTEAFF | TGTGCCAGCAGTTTGAGTACCCTGGGCACTGAAGCTTTCTTT | TRBV12-3/TRBV12-4 | . | TRBJ1-1 | .
CATELFGNTEAFF | TGTGCCACCGAGCTTTTCGGGAACACTGAAGCTTTCTTT | TRBV28 | . | TRBJ1-1 | .
CASSYQTGYPEAFF | TGTGCCAGCAGTTACCAGACAGGGTATCCTGAAGCTTTCTTT | TRBV6-5 | TRBD1 | TRBJ1-1 | .
CASSLKLAGDEQFF | TGTGCCAGCAGCTTAAAACTAGCGGGGGATGAGCAGTTCTTC | TRBV7-9 | TRBD2 | TRBJ2-1 | .
CSVVTGAYYNEQFF | TGCAGTGTAGTCACAGGGGCCTACTACAATGAGCAGTTCTTC | TRBV20-1 | TRBD1 | TRBJ2-1 | few
CASTRGGAGQPQHF | TGTGCCAGCACCCGCGGGGGCGCGGGTCAGCCCCAGCATTTT | TRBV2 | . | TRBJ1-5 | .
CASSLAAQWETQYF | TGTGCCAGCAGCTTAGCGGCCCAGTGGGAGACCCAGTACTTC | TRBV7-2 | . | TRBJ2-5 | .
CASSVGGAGKNEQFF | TGCGCCAGCAGCGTGGGGGGAGCGGGGAAGAATGAGCAGTTCTTC | TRBV5-1 | TRBD2 | TRBJ2-1 | few
CSVEELGVEQYF | TGCAGCGTTGAAGAATTAGGGGTCGAGCAGTACTTC | TRBV29-1 | . | TRBJ2-7 | few
CASSLGGTGRSPLHF | TGCGCCAGCAGCTTGGGAGGGACAGGGAGATCACCCCTCCACTTT | TRBV5-1 | TRBD1 | TRBJ1-6 | few
CASSLVGTGHQETQYF | TGTGCCAGCTCCCTCGTGGGGACAGGGCACCAAGAGACCCAGTACTTC | TRBV18 | TRBD1 | TRBJ2-5 | .